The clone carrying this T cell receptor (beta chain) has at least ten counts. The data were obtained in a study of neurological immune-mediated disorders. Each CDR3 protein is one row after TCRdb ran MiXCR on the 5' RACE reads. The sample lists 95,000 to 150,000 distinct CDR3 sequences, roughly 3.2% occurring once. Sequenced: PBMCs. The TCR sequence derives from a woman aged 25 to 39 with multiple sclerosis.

The CDR3 is CASSPAGSQPQHF. Written as DNA, the CDR3 is TGTGCCAGCTCACCCGCCGGGAGTCAGCCCCAGCATTTT. This rearrangement joins TRBV18 to TRBJ1-5; D is uncertain. V lost 3 bases and J lost 6, with 9 bases in between. The germline CDR1 and CDR2 sequences are KGHSH and LQKENI. This CDR3 contains 13 residues.